This T cell receptor beta chain stems from a study of blood T cell repertoires in COVID-19. Assay: immunoSEQ multiplex PCR; the TCRdb copy retains only in-frame clones and omits some. The sample records 200,000 to 300,000 clones, around four fifths being singletons. Germline-derived CDR1 and CDR2 are SQVTM and ANQGSEA. The CDR3 is 14 residues long. V was clipped by 4 bases and J by 7 bases; unmatched bases: 9. The V gene is TRBV29-1, the J gene TRBJ2-7, with 11 bases identical to TRBD2. Sample: peripheral blood. The clonotype comes from a woman between 55 and 75 years old with active or convalescent COVID-19. In nucleotides, the CDR3 is TGCAGCGTTGTTCTAGCGGGGGGCCGGGGAGAGCAGTACGTC. This codes for CSVVLAGGRGEQYV.